This T cell receptor (beta chain) appears in the sequencing data of a study of shared clonotypes between healthy human individuals. Some 30,000 T cell genomes (around 0.2 ug DNA) went into each sorted-subset replicate. Assay used: immunoSEQ multiplex PCR; TCRdb lists only in-frame clones, some missing. Here the sample spans about 1.5 million clones, 95% to 97% being singletons. CDR1 is SNHLY and CDR2 is FYNNEI in the germline V gene. The CDR3 consists of 18 residues. V shed 5 bases and J shed 0 bases, with 17 bases lying between them. The chain links TRBV2 to TRBJ2-6; D is tentatively TRBD1 or TRBD2 (5 bases each). This clonotype was obtained from a man younger than 40 in good health. The sequenced sample consisted of naive CD4+ T cells sorted from blood. This sample's subset: CD45RA+ positively selected. The DNA of the CDR3 is TGTGCCAGCAGTTTTTCTGGGACGTTGCTCTCTGGGGCCAACGTCCTGACTTTC. Encoded protein: CASSFSGTLLSGANVLTF.